This T cell receptor (beta chain) stems from a study of T cells in women clearing cervical HPV infection. Whole-study results and caveats: A classifier using richness and V gene abundances reached an AUC of 0.7 to 0.9. Controls had more TRBV6-7 (around 0.15%) than cases (around 0.11%).

As concerns this clone: The antigen remains unidentified. With the read ending 3 residues before the CDR3 end, the germline J gene is used to fill in that end.

The data were produced by immunoSEQ multiplex PCR, yet TCRdb's version contains in-frame clones alone and is incomplete. The sample's table shows about 23,000 clones. The CDR3 consists of 16 residues. CDR1 is LNHDA and CDR2 is SQIVND in the germline V gene (reference sequence). V dropped 7 bases and J dropped 0; count of bases not matched to a gene: 5. V usage is TRBV19 and J usage is TRBJ2-2, with 10 bases lining up with TRBD2. The sequence derives from a woman between 18 and 75 years old with a cervical HPV16 infection that either progressed to CIN3+ or cleared (not recorded which). The specimen sequenced was blood buffy coat. The covered CDR3 bases are TGTGCCAGTAAGGCGGGACTAGCGACGAACACCGGGGAG. It encodes CASKAGLATNTGE. The entire CDR3 protein is CASKAGLATNTGELFF.